Below are 11 T cell receptor beta chains sequenced from a single sample in a study of regulatory T cells in long-lasting Graves disease. Arm-PCR of CDR3 regions and iRepertoire HTBI primers were the basis on which TCR beta libraries were built. TCRdb redid the calling of the multiplex PCR reads with MiXCR, one entry per CDR3 protein. The repertoire has 350,000 to 550,000 distinct CDR3 sequences, approximately 15% of them found once; the top ten carry approximately 19%. Time point specified: newly diagnosed GD, antithyroid drugs for less than 3 months. Scientists built the TCR library using RNA that was extracted from PBMCs. This same sample was also taken into another study, of T cells in Graves' hyperthyroidism and ophthalmopathy.

Material: peripheral blood mononuclear cells (PBMCs), obtained at new diagnosis, from a patient treated with antithyroid drugs. These receptors were taken from a woman aged 45-59 years with Graves disease.

In DNA, the CDR3 is TGTGCCAGCACCCAGAAGCCAGAAGAAGGAAACACCATATATTTT. Amino acid sequence: CASTQKPEEGNTIYF. The chain has TRBV6-4 and TRBJ1-3; D gene unclear. Germline CDR1 and CDR2: MRHNA and SNTAGT. V was trimmed by 7 bases and J by 4 bases, leaving 17 bases between them. The CDR3 has 15 amino acids.

This clonotype was recorded a few times. The rearrangement joins TRBV28 to TRBJ2-3; D not resolved. The J call may be incorrect, as the DNA end agrees better with TRBJ2-7. The CDR3 is 14 residues long. The germline V gene has CDR1 MDHEN and CDR2 SYDVKM. In nucleotides, the CDR3 is TGTGCCAGCAGTTTATATACTGACTCCTACGAGCAGTACTTC. Translated, it gives CASSLYTDSYEQYF.

This clonotype was detected ten times or more. The chain joins TRBV20-1 to TRBJ2-7; 7 bases fit TRBD1. CDR1 and CDR2 from the germline V gene are DFQATT and SNEGSKA (reference sequence). The CDR3 is 14 amino acids. Trimming removed 0 bases from V and 3 bases from J; junction bases left unmatched: 5. The CDR3 DNA reads as TGCAGTGCTAGAGATGCGGACAGGCTCTACGAGCAGTACTTC. This encodes CSARDADRLYEQYF.

This clonotype was counted a few times. V is TRBV9 and J is TRBJ2-5, with 9 nucleotides matching TRBD1. Trimming at V came to 4 bases and at J to 13 bases, leaving 11 bases not matched to a gene. Germline V gene data show CDR1 as SGDLS and CDR2 as YYNGEE. The CDR3 extends over 13 amino acids. The CDR3 DNA reads as TGTGCCAGCAGCCTCGGACAGGGGACCCCTTTGTACTTC. It yields the protein CASSLGQGTPLYF.

The chain combines TRBV6-1 with TRBJ1-2, with D unclear. CDR1 and CDR2 from the germline V gene are MNHNS and SASEGT. This CDR3 has 14 amino acids. Deletions cut 11 bases from V and 4 bases from J, with 20 bases between. DNA for the CDR3: TGTGCCTCCTCGGGCAAGGGTCCCCCCTATGGCTACACCTTC. This gives the protein CASSGKGPPYGYTF.

The chain employs TRBV6-1 and TRBJ1-5, with D maybe TRBD1 (5 bases). CDR3 length: 13 amino acids. The germline gives CDR1 MNHNS, CDR2 SASEGT. The V gene lost 8 bases and the J gene lost 2 bases, with 10 bases spanning the gap. This chain's CDR3 is CASGIGGNQPQHF. The CDR3 nucleotides read TGTGCCAGCGGCATAGGGGGCAATCAGCCCCAGCATTTT.

This clonotype was seen a handful of times. Compared with germline, one end of the junction differs, possibly owing to a read error. V usage is TRBV5-1 and J usage is TRBJ1-1, with 12 bases identical to TRBD1. The germline CDR1 and CDR2 sequences are SGHRS and YFSETQ. The CDR3 contains 18 residues. DNA of the CDR3: TGCGCCAGCAGCTTGATGCTAGGGACAGGGGGCTCGGGCACTGAAGCTTCCTTT. Translation gives CASSLMLGTGGSGTEASF. The full variable domain, in which reference TRBV5-1 and TRBJ1-1 provide the parts outside the CDR3, is KAGVTQTPRYLIKTRGQQVTLSCSPISGHRSVSWYQQTPGQGLQFLFEYFSETQRNKGNFPGRFSGRQFSNSRSEMNVSTLELGDSALYLCASSLMLGTGGSGTEASFGQGTRLTVV.

The chain joins TRBV20-1 to TRBJ1-5; no clear D gene. The CDR3 has 13 residues. Germline lookup yields CDR1 DFQATT and CDR2 SNEGSKA (reference sequence). V was shortened by 4 bases and J by 4 bases, with 11 bases between the two germline ends. In DNA form, the CDR3 reads TGCAGTGCTAATAGGCTTAAGAATCAGCCCCAGCATTTT. As protein: CSANRLKNQPQHF.

This clonotype was counted only a few times. The chain carries TRBV10-3 and TRBJ2-1, with a possible D match to TRBD2 (5 bases). V was trimmed by 7 bases and J by 7 bases, leaving 11 bases between them. This CDR3 contains 12 residues. Germline lookup yields CDR1 ENHRY and CDR2 SYGVKD. CDR3 nucleotides: TGTGCCATCAACGGGGATAGTAATGAGCAGTTCTTC. Protein: CAINGDSNEQFF.

This clonotype has a count of ten or more. The genes are TRBV6-9 and TRBJ1-5; 7 nucleotides agree with TRBD1. This CDR3 has 18 amino acids. CDR1 and CDR2 from the germline V gene are MNHGY and SVAAGI. V lost 3 bases to trimming and J lost 0 bases; unmatched junction nucleotides: 11. For the CDR3, the DNA is TGTGCCAGCAGTTACTCTACAGGGGTCGAGTATAGCAATCAGCCCCAGCATTTT. It is translated as CASSYSTGVEYSNQPQHF.

Points on this clonotype: A much larger clonotype is one base distant, so this may be a read error. The V and J genes are TRBV28 and TRBJ2-5; D call uncertain. The CDR3 sequence is 14 residues long. The germline CDR1 and CDR2 sequences are MDHEN and SYDVKM. V lost 6 bases, J lost 11 bases, and 22 bases lay in between. In DNA form, the CDR3 reads TGTGCCAGCAGGGCCGACGTTTGGTCCTACAAGCAGTACTTC. Protein: CASRADVWSYKQYF. The full variable domain, rest sourced from reference TRBV28 and TRBJ2-5, is DVKVTQSSRYLVKRTGEKVFLECVQDMDHENMFWYRQDPGLGLRLIYFSYDVKMKEKGDIPEGYSVSREKKERFSLILESASTNQTSMYLCASRADVWSYKQYFGPGTRLLVL.